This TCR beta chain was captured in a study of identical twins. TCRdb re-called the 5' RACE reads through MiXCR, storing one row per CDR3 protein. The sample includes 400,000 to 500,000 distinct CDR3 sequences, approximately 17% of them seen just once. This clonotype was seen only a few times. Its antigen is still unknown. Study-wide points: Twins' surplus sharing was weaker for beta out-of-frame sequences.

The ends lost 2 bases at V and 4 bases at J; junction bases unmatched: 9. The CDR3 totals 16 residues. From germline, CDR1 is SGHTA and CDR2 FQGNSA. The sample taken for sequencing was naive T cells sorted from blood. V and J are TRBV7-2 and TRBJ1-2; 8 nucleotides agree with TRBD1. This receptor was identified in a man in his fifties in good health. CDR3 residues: CASSLTGGKLAYGYTF. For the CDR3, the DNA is TGTGCCAGCAGCTTAACAGGGGGGAAGTTGGCCTATGGCTACACCTTC.